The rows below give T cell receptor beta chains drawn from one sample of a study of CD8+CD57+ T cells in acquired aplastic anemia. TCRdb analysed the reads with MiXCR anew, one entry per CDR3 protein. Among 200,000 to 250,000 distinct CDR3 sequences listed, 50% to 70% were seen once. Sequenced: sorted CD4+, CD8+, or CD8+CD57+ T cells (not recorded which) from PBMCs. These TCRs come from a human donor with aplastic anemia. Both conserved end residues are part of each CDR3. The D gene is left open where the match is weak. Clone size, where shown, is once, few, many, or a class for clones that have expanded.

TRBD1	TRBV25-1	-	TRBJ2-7	TGTGCCAGCAGTGAAGTGGGACAGGGACGCGAGCAGTACTTC	CASSEVGQGREQYF
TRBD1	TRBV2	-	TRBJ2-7	TGTGCCAGCAATCCTACAGGGGCAGGTAGCTACGAGCAGTACTTC	CASNPTGAGSYEQYF
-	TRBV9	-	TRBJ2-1	TGTGCCAGCAGCGTAGGGATTTCTGTCAATGAGCAGTTCTTC	CASSVGISVNEQFF
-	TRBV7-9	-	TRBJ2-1	TGTGCCAGCAGCTTGGGCGGGGCTGACAATGAGCAGTTCTTC	CASSLGGADNEQFF
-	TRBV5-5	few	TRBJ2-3	TGTGCCAGCAGCCCTCCGTACCGGGATACGCAGTATTTT	CASSPPYRDTQYF
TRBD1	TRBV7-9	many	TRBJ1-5	TGTGCCAGCAGCTTCGGGACAGGGGGCGGTCAGCCCCAGCATTTT	CASSFGTGGGQPQHF
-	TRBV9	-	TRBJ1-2	TGTGCCAGCAGCGTAGCTTCTGGGGAAAACTATGGCTACACCTTC	CASSVASGENYGYTF
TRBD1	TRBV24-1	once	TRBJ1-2	TGTGCCACCAGTGATACCGGGACAGGGACCCCCTATGGCTACACCTTC	CATSDTGTGTPYGYTF
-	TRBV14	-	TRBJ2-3	TGTGCCAGCAGCCAGAGGAATCCCAGCTTAGGCACAGATACGCAGTATTTT	CASSQRNPSLGTDTQYF
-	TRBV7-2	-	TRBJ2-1	TGTGCCAGCAGCTTAGAGTGGAGCGAACTCTCCTACAATGAGCAGTTCTTC	CASSLEWSELSYNEQFF
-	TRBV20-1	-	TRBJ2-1	TGCAGTGCCCCGAGCTTGTCCCATGAGCAGTTCTTC	CSAPSLSHEQFF
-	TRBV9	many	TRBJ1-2	TGTGCCAGCACCGCCGGTCCCGAGAATAGCTATGGCTACACCTTC	CASTAGPENSYGYTF
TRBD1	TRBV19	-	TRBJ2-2	TGTGCCAGTAGTCCCTGGACAGGGAGCACCGGGGAGCTGTTTTTT	CASSPWTGSTGELFF
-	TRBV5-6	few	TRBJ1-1	TGTGCCAGCAGCTTGGGACCGGCGGCTTTCTTT	CASSLGPAAFF
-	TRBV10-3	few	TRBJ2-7	TGTGCCATCAGTGGCGTTGCGCAGGAGCAGTACTTC	CAISGVAQEQYF
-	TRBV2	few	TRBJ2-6	TGTGCCAGCAGTGAACTAGGGATGGGGGCCAACGTCCTGACTTTC	CASSELGMGANVLTF
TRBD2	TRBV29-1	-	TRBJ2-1	TGCAGCGCCGCGACTAGCAGGAGGTCCTACAATGAGCAGTTCTTC	CSAATSRRSYNEQFF
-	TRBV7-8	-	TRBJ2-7	TGTGCCAGCAGCTTAGAGCCCAGGCCGGCGTACGAGCAGTACTTC	CASSLEPRPAYEQYF
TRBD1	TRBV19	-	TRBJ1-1	TGTGCCAGTAGCCAATCCGGGACAGTTAACACTGAAGCTTTCTTT	CASSQSGTVNTEAFF
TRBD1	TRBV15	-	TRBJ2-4	TGTGCCACCAGCAGGGGACAGGTAGCCAAAAACATTCAGTACTTC	CATSRGQVAKNIQYF
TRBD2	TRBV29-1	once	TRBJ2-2	TGCAGCGTTGACCTCCTAGCGGGGGAGACCGGGGAGCTGTTTTTT	CSVDLLAGETGELFF
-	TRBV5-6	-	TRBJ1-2	TGTGCCAGCAGCTTCCTGGATTTGGGAGGCTACACCTTC	CASSFLDLGGYTF
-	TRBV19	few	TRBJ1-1	TGTGCCAGTAGTACCCCAGGGTGGACGGGCATGAACACTGAAGCTTTCTTT	CASSTPGWTGMNTEAFF
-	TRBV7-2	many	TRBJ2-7	TGTGCCAGCAGCCCCACGCTCTCATCGAATCACGAGCAGTACTTC	CASSPTLSSNHEQYF
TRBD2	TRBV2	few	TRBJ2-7	TGTGCCAGGATTCCCACTAGCGACTACTACGAGCAGTACTTC	CARIPTSDYYEQYF
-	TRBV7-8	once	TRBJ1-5	TGTGCCAGCAGCTTCAGACAGAGGTCGCAGCCCCAGCATTTT	CASSFRQRSQPQHF
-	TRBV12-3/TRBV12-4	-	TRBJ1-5	TGTGCCAGCAGTTTTACCGGGACGGATAGCAATCAGCCCCAGCATTTT	CASSFTGTDSNQPQHF
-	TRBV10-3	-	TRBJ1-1	TGTGCCATAAGGGGGAGAGGGGAGAACACTGAAGCTTTCTTT	CAIRGRGENTEAFF
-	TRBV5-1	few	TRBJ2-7	TGCGCCAGCAGCTTGGACGGACCTGCCTACGAGCAGTACTTC	CASSLDGPAYEQYF
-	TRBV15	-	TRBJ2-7	TGTGCCACCAGCGGGGGACACAACTACGAGCAGTGCTTC	CATSGGHNYEQCF
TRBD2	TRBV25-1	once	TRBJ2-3	TGTGCCAGCACTCAGCGGGGGGGATTAGATACGCAGTATTTT	CASTQRGGLDTQYF